The 4 T cell receptor beta chains below all came from one sample that was sequenced in a study of identical twins. One entry per CDR3 protein, called by TCRdb with MiXCR from the 5' RACE reads. The table has 1,800,000 or so distinct CDR3 sequences, about 30% seen once. Sequencing was performed on cord blood. The receptors here all came from a newborn girl in good health.

This clonotype was counted between two and nine times. V is TRBV6-6 and J is TRBJ2-1, with 10 bases fitting TRBD1. The germline V gene has CDR1 MNHNY and CDR2 SVGAGI (reference sequence). V dropped 1 base and J dropped 4; count of bases not matched to a gene: 4. This CDR3 contains 16 residues. CDR3 sequence: CASSYFTGQGYNEQFF. The CDR3 DNA reads as TGTGCCAGCAGTTACTTTACGGGACAGGGGTACAATGAGCAGTTCTTC.

In nucleotides, the CDR3 is TGTGCCAGCAGTTTGGGCGGGAGGGCGGTGGATGAGCAGTTCTTC. Its translation: CASSLGGRAVDEQFF. V usage is TRBV12-3 or TRBV12-4 and J usage is TRBJ2-1, with 9 positions matching TRBD2. The V and J ends lost 3 bases and 8 bases, in that order; junction bases with no gene match: 8. The CDR3 sequence is 15 residues long.

The rearrangement uses TRBV12-3 or TRBV12-4 and TRBJ1-4; D gene unclear. This CDR3 is 11 amino acids long. Trimming shortened V by 6 bases and J by 6 bases, and 5 bases separated the two germline ends. For the CDR3, the DNA is TGTGCCAGCAGGGTCGATGAAAAACTGTTTTTT. This sequence encodes CASRVDEKLFF.

In regard to this clonotype: One end of the junction varies from germline; a read error may be responsible. The rearrangement joins TRBV2 to TRBJ2-5, with 11 bases aligning to TRBD2. Germline assignment: CDR1 SNHLY and CDR2 FYNNEI. CDR3 size: 11 residues. In nucleotides, the CDR3 is TGTACCAGCAGACTAGCGGGGCACAAGTACTTC. Amino acid sequence: CTSRLAGHKYF.